The clone carrying this T cell receptor (beta chain) has at least ten counts. What it binds is not known. TCRdb reanalysed the RACE reads using MiXCR and keeps one entry per CDR3 protein. Among a few hundred thousand distinct CDR3 sequences, roughly 6.3% were seen once, and the ten largest hold about 5.6%. Unmatched junction bases numbered 6, after V lost 1 base and J lost 7 bases. The CDR3 consists of 15 residues. This sample was included in a study of human T cells and chemical hapten exposure. Study overall: An approximately 2 cm by approximately 2 cm inner upper arm patch received 2% DPC for sensitization. Small pooled library volume differences mainly caused per-sample TCR yield variation.

Time point specified: patch test 2, 6 weeks after DPC sensitization. As to treatment: therapeutic diphenylcyclopropenone sensitization with weekly scalp DPC. Total RNA was isolated from unfractionated whole blood. Findings and caveats of the study: Sensitizing to DPC left TCRs with a frequency above 1 in 1000 unaltered.

The chain links TRBV12-3 or TRBV12-4 to TRBJ1-5, with 8 bases matching TRBD1. The sequence came from a woman younger than 35 with alopecia areata. Some clones in this sample may be carry-over from other donors' samples. The sample was whole blood, taken in connection with sensitization to the hapten diphenylcyclopropenone (DPC). The CDR3 loop is CASSLGGTGRQPQHF. The CDR3 DNA is TGTGCCAGCAGTTTAGGAGGGACAGGCAGGCAGCCCCAGCATTTT.